This T cell receptor beta chain was retrieved from a study of T cells in Graves' hyperthyroidism and ophthalmopathy. It was RNA transcripts that yielded the amplified TCR beta CDR3 regions. Using the HTBI primer set, a first-round RT-PCR was run on the TCR CDR3. One entry per CDR3 protein results from TCRdb running MiXCR on the multiplex PCR reads. This sample has hundreds of thousands of distinct CDR3 sequences, with more than 45% found just once. In its sample, this clonotype was seen a few times. Germline loops: CDR1 LNHNV, CDR2 YYDKDF (reference sequence). Deletions cut 0 bases from V and 3 bases from J, with 14 bases between. The CDR3 extends over 17 amino acids.

This chain links TRBV15 with TRBJ2-2; TRBD1 might be the D (5 bases). This clonotype was sampled from a woman aged 18 to 35 with Graves' hyperthyroidism. The source material was peripheral blood or thyroid tissue (not recorded which). In DNA form, the CDR3 reads TGTGCCACCAGCAGAGAAGTAGGGGCTGGCTACACCGGGGAGCTGTTTTTT. Translated, it gives CATSREVGAGYTGELFF.